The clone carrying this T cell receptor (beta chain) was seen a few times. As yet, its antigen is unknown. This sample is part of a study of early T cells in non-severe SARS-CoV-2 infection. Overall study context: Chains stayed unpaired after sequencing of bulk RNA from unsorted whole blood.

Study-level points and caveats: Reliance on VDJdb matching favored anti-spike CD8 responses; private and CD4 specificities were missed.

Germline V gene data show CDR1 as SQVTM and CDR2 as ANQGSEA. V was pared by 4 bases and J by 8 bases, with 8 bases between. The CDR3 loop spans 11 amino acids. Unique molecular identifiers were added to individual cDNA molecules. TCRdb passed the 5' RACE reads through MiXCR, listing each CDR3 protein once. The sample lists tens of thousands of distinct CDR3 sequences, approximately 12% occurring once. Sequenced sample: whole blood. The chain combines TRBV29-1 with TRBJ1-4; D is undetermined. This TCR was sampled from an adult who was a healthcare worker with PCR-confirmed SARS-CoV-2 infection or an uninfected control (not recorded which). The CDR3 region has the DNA TGCAGCGTTGTCTCCAGGGAAAAACTGTTTTTT. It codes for CSVVSREKLFF.